The clone carrying this TCR beta chain was counted between two and nine times. The antigen is undetermined. This record comes from a study of cytomegalovirus exposure and HLA in healthy donors. Study-wide findings and caveats: Donors were assumed by presence/absence analyses to have roughly uniform sequencing depth. Despite most TCR sequences being rare, some public TCRs occurred in many donors.

The PCR used 60 Vbeta and 13 Jbeta primers. Clones were read by immunoSEQ multiplex PCR, and TCRdb kept only the in-frame ones, dropping some. The sample shows 85,000 to 130,000 clones, around 10% of them seen only once. The sequencing sample was made of PBMCs. The receptor was isolated from a man aged 40-55 years in good health and CMV-seropositive.

The CDR3 is CASGTANYGYTF. CDR3 nucleotide sequence: TGTGCCAGCGGGACAGCTAACTATGGCTACACCTTC. This chain links TRBV6-5 with TRBJ1-2; 7 positions match TRBD1. Germline loops: CDR1 MNHEY, CDR2 SVGAGI. Trimming removed 8 bases from V and 0 bases from J; junction bases left unmatched: 0. The CDR3 contains 12 residues.